This TCR beta chain was retrieved from a study of shared clonotypes between healthy human individuals. Study-wide results and limits: The sampled material consisted only of blood, and tissue repertoires are likely to differ.

Comments on this clone: Antigen unknown. The sample holds other DNA sequences that translate to the same CDR3.

CDR3 length equals 14 residues. Germline V lookup: CDR1 SGHAT, CDR2 FQNNGV. V lost 3 bases and J 4 bases, leaving 13 bases between the germline ends. CD45RO-negative cells were positively selected for CCR7, leaving out terminally differentiated effector memory CD45RA+ cells. The repertoire was sequenced with immunoSEQ multiplex PCR; TCRdb's copy has only in-frame clones and lacks some. Of 1.5 million to 2.5 million clones listed, 85% to 95% are singletons. The chain links TRBV11-2 to TRBJ2-7; D is undetermined. The TCR was taken from a man younger than 30 in good health. Sequencing input: naive CD8+ T cells sorted from blood. CDR3 amino acids: CASSLGRVGYEQYF. The CDR3 DNA sequence: TGTGCCAGCAGCTTGGGAAGGGTGGGATACGAGCAGTACTTC.